The 2 T cell receptor beta chains given below trace back to one sample, sequenced in a study of cytomegalovirus exposure and HLA in healthy donors. The PCR ran on 60 Vbeta and 13 Jbeta primers. Clones were sequenced by immunoSEQ multiplex PCR, and TCRdb holds only the in-frame ones, with some missing. The data show about 98,000 clones, roughly 80% seen once. The sequencing sample was made of PBMCs. The origin of the receptors is a man in his sixties in good health and CMV-seropositive.

This chain links TRBV19 with TRBJ1-1; 7 nucleotides agree with TRBD1. Germline-derived CDR1 and CDR2 are LNHDA and SQIVND (reference sequence). The junction had 10 bases not matched to a gene; V was cut back by 9 bases and J by 0 bases. CDR3 length: 15 residues. The CDR3 nucleotides read TGTGCCAGCCGACAGGGCCGCGCGGTGAACACTGAAGCTTTCTTT. Protein product: CASRQGRAVNTEAFF.

The chain combines TRBV27 with TRBJ1-5; D is perhaps TRBD1 (5 bases). The length of the CDR3 is 15 residues. The germline gives CDR1 MNHEY, CDR2 SMNVEV (reference sequence). Trimming removed 3 bases at V and 2 bases at J, with 11 bases between. The CDR3 loop reads CASSFEARGNQPQHF. The CDR3 nucleotides are TGTGCCAGCAGTTTTGAGGCCAGGGGCAATCAGCCCCAGCATTTT.